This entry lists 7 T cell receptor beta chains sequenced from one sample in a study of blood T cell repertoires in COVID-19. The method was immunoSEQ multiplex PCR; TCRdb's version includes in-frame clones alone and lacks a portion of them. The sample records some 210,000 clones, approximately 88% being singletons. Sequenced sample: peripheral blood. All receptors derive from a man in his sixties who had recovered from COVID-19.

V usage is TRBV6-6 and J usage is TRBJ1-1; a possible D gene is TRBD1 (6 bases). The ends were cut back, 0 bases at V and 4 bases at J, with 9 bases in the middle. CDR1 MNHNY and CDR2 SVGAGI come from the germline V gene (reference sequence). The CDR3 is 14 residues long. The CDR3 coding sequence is TGTGCCAGCAGTTACTCTGGGGGCGGCACTGAAGCTTTCTTT. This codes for CASSYSGGGTEAFF.

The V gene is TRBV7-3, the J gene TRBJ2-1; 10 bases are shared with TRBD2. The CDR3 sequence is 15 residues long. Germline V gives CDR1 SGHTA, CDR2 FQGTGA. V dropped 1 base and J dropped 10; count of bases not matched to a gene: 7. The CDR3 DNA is TGTGCCAGCAGCTTAAACCTAGCGGGAGTAGGGGAGCAGTTCTTC. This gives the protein CASSLNLAGVGEQFF.

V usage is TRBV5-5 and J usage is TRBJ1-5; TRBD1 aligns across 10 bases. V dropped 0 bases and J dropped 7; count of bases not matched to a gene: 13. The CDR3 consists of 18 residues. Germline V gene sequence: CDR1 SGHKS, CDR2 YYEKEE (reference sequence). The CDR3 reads CASSLDGVTTGGRQPQHF. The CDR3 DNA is TGTGCCAGCAGCTTGGACGGCGTAACGACAGGGGGCAGACAGCCCCAGCATTTT.

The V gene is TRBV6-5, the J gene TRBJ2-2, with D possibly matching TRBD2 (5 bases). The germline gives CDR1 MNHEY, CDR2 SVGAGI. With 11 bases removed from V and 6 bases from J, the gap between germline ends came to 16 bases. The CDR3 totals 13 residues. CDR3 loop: CAGSKGVAGELFF. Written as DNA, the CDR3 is TGTGCCGGATCTAAGGGAGTCGCCGGGGAGCTGTTTTTT.

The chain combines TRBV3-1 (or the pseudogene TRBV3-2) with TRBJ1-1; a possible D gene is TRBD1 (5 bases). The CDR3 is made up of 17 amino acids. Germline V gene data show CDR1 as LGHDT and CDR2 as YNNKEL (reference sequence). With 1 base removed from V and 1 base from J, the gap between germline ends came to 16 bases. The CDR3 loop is CASSQAGWGQGNTEAFF. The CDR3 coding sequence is TGTGCCAGCAGCCAAGCAGGTTGGGGTCAGGGGAACACTGAAGCTTTCTTT.

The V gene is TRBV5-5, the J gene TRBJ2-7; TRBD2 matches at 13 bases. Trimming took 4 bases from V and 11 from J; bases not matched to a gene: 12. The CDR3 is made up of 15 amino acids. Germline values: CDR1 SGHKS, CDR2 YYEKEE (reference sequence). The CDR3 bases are TGTGCCAGCAGCCTGACTAGCGGGAGGACAGGGGGGGAGTACTTC. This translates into CASSLTSGRTGGEYF.

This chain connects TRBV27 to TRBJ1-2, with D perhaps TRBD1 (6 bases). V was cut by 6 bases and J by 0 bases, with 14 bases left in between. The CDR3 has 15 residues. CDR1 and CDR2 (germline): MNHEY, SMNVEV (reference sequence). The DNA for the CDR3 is TGTGCCAGCAGGCCCGGACAGCTAGCTAACTATGGCTACACCTTC. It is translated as CASRPGQLANYGYTF.